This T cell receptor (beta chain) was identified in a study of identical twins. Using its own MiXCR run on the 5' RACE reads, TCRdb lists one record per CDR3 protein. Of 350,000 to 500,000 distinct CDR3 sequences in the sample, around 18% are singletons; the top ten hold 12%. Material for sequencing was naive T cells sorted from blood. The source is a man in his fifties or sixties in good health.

The CDR3 region is CASSVATGEGTDTQYF. The CDR3 nucleotides are TGTGCCAGCAGCGTAGCGACAGGGGAGGGGACAGATACGCAGTATTTT. The V and J genes are TRBV9 and TRBJ2-3; maybe TRBD1 (8 bases). Germline values: CDR1 SGDLS, CDR2 YYNGEE. Deletions cut 0 bases from V and 3 bases from J, with 14 bases between. The CDR3 runs 16 residues.